Included here is one T cell receptor beta chain sequence, with context. Its target is unknown. CDR1 and CDR2 from the germline V gene are KGHSH and LQKENI. The CDR3 spans 14 residues. The germline V and J ends were trimmed by 3 bases and 3 bases, with 8 bases remaining between them. The data are from a study of cytomegalovirus exposure and HLA in healthy donors. Study background: In terms of ancestry, the Caucasian-associated cluster contained roughly 80% of the approximately 400 genotyped donors.

The PCR ran on 60 Vbeta and 13 Jbeta primers. Produced via immunoSEQ multiplex PCR; TCRdb's table is partial and in-frame only. The repertoire holds 150,000 to 200,000 clones, with around 80% as singletons. Overall study findings and caveats: Prior analysis indicated that the majority of TCR beta V segments exhibited productivity approximately 87% or approximately 30% of the time. Using a false discovery rate of 0.05, a later analysis showed that approximately 18,000 TCR beta sequences were associated with HLA alleles. Only CMV serostatus was available as immune exposure information.

This rearrangement joins TRBV18 to TRBJ1-4, with unresolved D. Sequencing was done on a sample of PBMCs. This TCR came from a woman younger than 35 in good health and CMV-seronegative. The CDR3 sequence is CASSPQASNEKLFF. CDR3 nucleotide sequence: TGTGCCAGCTCACCCCAAGCCTCTAATGAAAAACTGTTTTTT.